The clone carrying this T cell receptor beta chain was counted between two and nine times. The CDR3 runs to 15 residues. V lost 4 bases and J 0 bases, leaving 10 bases between the germline ends. Germline CDR1 reads SGHVS; CDR2 reads FNYEAQ. The entry originates in a study of blood T cell repertoires in COVID-19. Across the study: Samples representing acute and convalescent COVID-19 were sourced from the United States, Italy and Spain. The cDNA or gDNA used as material had been derived from T cells, B-cell-depleted T cells, or PBMCs.

In the authors' methods: Reference gene primer amplification yielded estimated nucleated cell counts. Sequencing used immunoSEQ multiplex PCR; TCRdb keeps in-frame clones, though not all of them. D and trimming come from the DNA, and the V and J calls and clone size come from that table. Of roughly 80,000 clones in the sample, around 69% were seen once. The origin of this receptor is a man between 70 and 80 years old with active or convalescent COVID-19. V is TRBV7-6 and J is TRBJ1-3; no definite D call. The specimen sequenced was peripheral blood. CDR3 amino acids: CASSWRGTSGNTIYF. Written as DNA, the CDR3 is TGTGCCAGCAGCTGGCGCGGTACCTCTGGAAACACCATATATTTT.